This T cell receptor (beta chain) originates from a study of CD8+CD57+ T cells in acquired aplastic anemia (dated by TCRdb to between 2018 and 2020). About the investigation overall: On average, sorted CD4+ and CD8+ cells yielded around 3.5 ug of extracted DNA, with a range of roughly 0.17 to 30 ug. For healthy donor samples, the average read count was around 10 million for CD4+ cells and roughly 11 million for CD8+ cells.

Genomic DNA served as template for TCR beta VDJ combination and CDR3 sequence profiling. An Illumina HiSeq 2000 was the platform used for TCR repertoire sequencing. The source study handled its data this way. TRBV/TRBJ rearrangement plots, CDR3 size and DJ length profiles, and Simpson's diversity index were used to assess repertoires. Whichever DNA sequence was most abundant in the deep sequencing data was defined as the immunodominant clone. CDR3 amino acid sequences were checked for sharing between subjects and were compared against published repertoires and the VDJdb database. TCRdb reran the public reads through fastp at Q25 and MiXCR, keeping productive beta chains. Records with the same CDR3 protein are collapsed into one entry carrying the most frequent genes and DNA. The V and J calls were not made by the authors but by TCRdb's processing. This sample lists around 150,000 distinct CDR3 sequences; approximately 44% were detected once. In total, the top ten clones hold 1.1% of the sample.

The study deep-sequenced TCR repertoires of sorted CD4+ and CD8+ blood T cells from severe aplastic anemia patients and healthy subjects. Ficoll-Paque density gradient centrifugation was used to isolate peripheral blood mononuclear cells. Before DNA extraction, CD4+ and CD8+ T cells were sorted with FACS or magnetic beads. The paper as a whole reports these results and caveats: No significant difference in CD8+ Simpson's diversity was found between patients and healthy controls (P=0.060). About 30 CD8+ CDR3 sequences were found in both patients and controls but appeared to be highly expressed in patients and within the immunodominant clones of the patients.

Regarding this clonotype: What antigen it recognizes has not been identified. A read error is likely, as this CDR3 ends without the conserved phenylalanine or tryptophan.

CDR1 and CDR2, per the germline V gene (reference sequence), are DFQATT and SNEGSKA. The V and J ends are trimmed by 3 bases and 14 bases, leaving 11 bases between them. The CDR3 spans 11 amino acids, including both terminal residues. Left in the record is the CDR3 DNA by itself, 33 bases read in frame from the first base. What was sequenced was sorted CD4+, CD8+, or CD8+CD57+ T cells (not recorded which) from PBMCs. The chain is made from TRBV20-1 and TRBJ1-6; the D segment cannot be called with confidence. The sequence came from a human donor in good health. The CDR3 region has the sequence CSARDGLTLHL. The DNA sequence is as follows: TGCAGTGCTAGGGACGGCCTCACCCTCCACCTT.